This record covers a single TCR beta chain. The antigen remains unidentified. Profiled with immunoSEQ multiplex PCR; TCRdb holds only in-frame clones, not every one. The data contain approximately 100,000 clones, around 84% of them singletons. The data were obtained in a study of T cell responses to AZD1222 COVID-19 vaccine. Study observations and caveats: Seropositive status at baseline applied to only six AZD1222 recipients.

The CDR3 sequence is 13 residues long. Per germline, CDR1 SGDLS and CDR2 YYNGEE. V lost 0 bases, J lost 7 bases, and 8 bases lay in between. The TCR was taken from an adult who received the AZD1222 COVID-19 vaccine. The chain carries TRBV9 and TRBJ1-5; D is uncertain. The sequencing used peripheral blood, collected 28 days after the second AZD1222 dose. This CDR3 reads CASSVDEGQPQHF. CDR3 DNA: TGTGCCAGCAGCGTAGACGAGGGACAGCCCCAGCATTTT.